The rows below give T cell receptor beta chains drawn from one sample of a study of T cell responses to AZD1222 COVID-19 vaccine. Measured with immunoSEQ multiplex PCR; TCRdb has only the in-frame clones, and not every one. The profile shows 250,000 to 300,000 clones, around 92% of them singletons. The sample in question was peripheral blood, obtained 28 days after the second AZD1222 dose. The origin of the receptors is an adult who received the AZD1222 COVID-19 vaccine. CDR3s include the opening cysteine and the closing phenylalanine or tryptophan. A D gene is named only where the DNA matches it firmly. Rows give clone size only sometimes, using once, few, many, or a class for an expanded clone.

v_call,clone_size,j_call,d_call,cdr3_aa,cdr3_nt
TRBV9,-,TRBJ1-1,-,CASSVGRGNTEAFF,TGTGCCAGCAGCGTAGGGAGGGGGAACACTGAAGCTTTCTTT
TRBV5-1,-,TRBJ1-1,-,CASSPKWEGLMGTEAFF,TGCGCCAGCAGCCCGAAATGGGAGGGCCTAATGGGCACTGAAGCTTTCTTT
TRBV5-1,-,TRBJ2-7,TRBD2,CASSSSGRVYEQYF,TGCGCCAGCAGCTCTAGCGGGAGAGTCTACGAGCAGTACTTC
TRBV7-9,-,TRBJ2-7,TRBD1,CASSFLPGTGIYEQYF,TGTGCCAGCAGCTTCCTCCCCGGGACAGGGATCTACGAGCAGTACTTC
TRBV30,-,TRBJ1-1,-,CAWSVGTYDTEAFF,TGTGCCTGGAGTGTCGGAACCTACGACACTGAAGCTTTCTTT
TRBV2,-,TRBJ2-2,TRBD1,CASSVGTANTGELFF,TGTGCCAGCAGTGTTGGGACAGCGAACACCGGGGAGCTGTTTTTT
TRBV7-2,once,TRBJ2-1,-,CASSLEGSEQFF,TGTGCCAGCAGCTTAGAGGGGTCGGAGCAGTTCTTC
TRBV28,-,TRBJ2-1,-,CASSSLGVHEQFF,TGTGCCAGCAGTTCCCTCGGGGTCCATGAGCAGTTCTTC
TRBV5-4,-,TRBJ2-1,TRBD2,CASSLDSGLYNEQFF,TGTGCCAGCAGCTTGGATAGCGGGCTATACAATGAGCAGTTCTTC
TRBV2,-,TRBJ1-2,-,CASKALSYGYTF,TGTGCCAGTAAAGCCTTGTCCTATGGCTACACCTTC
TRBV29-1,few,TRBJ1-3,TRBD1,CSAGQGAVNTIYF,TGCAGCGCTGGACAGGGGGCGGTCAACACCATATATTTT
TRBV5-4,once,TRBJ2-5,-,CASSLRVGTQYF,TGTGCCAGCAGCTTGAGGGTGGGGACCCAGTACTTC
TRBV6-5,once,TRBJ1-2,-,CASSIDATNYGYTF,TGTGCCAGCAGTATAGACGCCACTAACTATGGCTACACCTTC
TRBV13,-,TRBJ1-1,-,CASSLVQLRGTEAFF,TGTGCCAGCAGCTTAGTGCAACTACGGGGCACTGAAGCTTTCTTT
TRBV19,-,TRBJ1-2,TRBD1,CAAAMYRGEGYGYTF,TGTGCCGCCGCAATGTACAGGGGAGAAGGGTATGGCTACACCTTC
TRBV19,-,TRBJ1-5,-,CASSIGRLGNQPQHF,TGTGCCAGTAGTATAGGTCGGCTTGGCAATCAGCCCCAGCATTTT
TRBV5-5,-,TRBJ1-5,TRBD1,CASSVGTGRSNQPQHF,TGTGCCAGCAGCGTGGGGACAGGTCGGAGCAATCAGCCCCAGCATTTT
TRBV7-9,-,TRBJ1-2,-,CASSRGTRNYGYTF,TGTGCCAGCTCCCGGGGGACCAGAAACTATGGCTACACCTTC
TRBV15,-,TRBJ2-2,TRBD1,CATSTDRGTGELFF,TGTGCCACCAGCACAGACAGGGGCACCGGGGAGCTGTTTTTT
TRBV7-2,-,TRBJ1-3,-,CASSSLTSTSGNTIYF,TGTGCCAGCAGCTCCCTCACATCGACGTCTGGAAACACCATATATTTT
TRBV7-3,-,TRBJ2-2,-,CASSSGGAGELFF,TGTGCCAGCAGCTCCGGTGGCGCCGGGGAGCTGTTTTTT
TRBV18,-,TRBJ1-5,-,CASSPGLNQPQHF,TGTGCCAGCTCACCTGGGCTAAATCAGCCCCAGCATTTT
TRBV11-2,-,TRBJ2-1,TRBD2,CASSSGTSGPPSNEQFF,TGTGCCAGCAGCTCGGGGACTAGCGGGCCCCCGTCCAATGAGCAGTTCTTC